The clone carrying this T cell receptor beta chain was seen only once. Other DNA sequences in this specimen translate into the identical CDR3. The sample is drawn from a study of shared clonotypes between healthy human individuals. CD4+ cell separation produced CD45RA+ naive and CD45RA-negative memory subsets. Libraries were prepared by immunoSEQ multiplex PCR; TCRdb keeps only in-frame clonotypes and omits some of them. The sample lists 1,400,000 or so clones; just under 99% were seen once. The source is a man under 40 in good health. The sample consisted of naive CD4+ T cells sorted from blood. Subset of the sample: CD45RA+ positively selected.

The CDR3 sequence is CASSVGAGETQYF. Here the CDR3 DNA reads TGTGCCAGCAGCGTAGGGGCTGGAGAGACCCAGTACTTC. V and J are TRBV9 and TRBJ2-5; D is unresolved. The CDR3 loop spans 13 amino acids. Germline CDR1 reads SGDLS; CDR2 reads YYNGEE. V was cut by 0 bases and J by 4 bases, with 7 bases left in between.